The rows below give T cell receptor beta chains drawn from one sample of a study of identical twins. A single record per CDR3 protein comes from TCRdb applying MiXCR to the 5' RACE reads. This table has approximately 500,000 distinct CDR3 sequences, 20% to 30% appearing once. The data were also submitted as part of a second study, on T cells expressing NK-cell markers.

The sequencing sample was made of CD4+ T cells sorted from blood. These receptors originate from a woman aged 18-29 years in good health. Each CDR3 is given with its conserved first and last residue. A D gene is named only where the DNA matches it firmly. Only part of the rows carry a size: once, few, many, or a class if the clone is expanded.

V | length | D | size | CDR3
TRBV20-1 | 11 | - | few | CSAREEMRAFF
TRBV20-1 | 15 | - | - | CSATSPVGSYNEQFF
TRBV7-9 | 15 | - | - | CASSPGLVSSYEQYF
TRBV12-3/TRBV12-4 | 15 | - | few | CASSLAGRAGNEQFF
TRBV15 | 16 | TRBD1 | few | CATSRGQGPSQETQYF
TRBV20-1 | 13 | TRBD2 | - | CSVSTSANYEQYF
TRBV29-1 | 11 | - | - | CSSLGPETQYF
TRBV2 | 15 | - | - | CASTREEQLNTEAFF
TRBV29-1 | 12 | - | few | CSAGTSRDEQFF
TRBV20-1 | 13 | - | many | CSARFSSYNEQFF
TRBV5-1 | 15 | - | - | CASSLAGPNFNEQFF
TRBV5-1 | 14 | - | - | CASSLLQGDDGYTF
TRBV27 | 12 | - | - | CASSEFGYGYTF
TRBV7-9 | 12 | - | few | CASSSVDVEQFF
TRBV20-1 | 13 | - | - | CSATHPGTGELFF
TRBV27 | 19 | - | - | CASSPSRRPTRASSYEQYF
TRBV27 | 15 | TRBD1 | few | CASSPPDRVTDTQYF
TRBV5-1 | 14 | - | once | CASSVIATAGELFF
TRBV29-1 | 14 | - | - | CSVELPSRPDTQYF
TRBV6-2/TRBV6-3 | 18 | TRBD2 | few | CASSSHGTSGRAIDEQFF
TRBV15 | 14 | - | - | CATSRDPGYGELFF
TRBV25-1 | 14 | - | - | CASNQQGSNQPQHF
TRBV2 | 13 | TRBD1 | few | CASAGTGTDTQYF
TRBV6-2/TRBV6-3 | 15 | TRBD2 | - | CASSTPGLASDTQYF
TRBV7-2 | 14 | TRBD1 | few | CASRVDRGTYEQYF
TRBV9 | 15 | TRBD1 | few | CASSVGTGGSYEQYF
TRBV4-2 | 15 | - | - | CASSQRQDTNEKLFF
TRBV7-8 | 15 | TRBD2 | - | CASSLGIQGGETQYF
TRBV6-5 | 11 | - | - | CASRNSGTQYF
TRBV5-5 | 13 | - | - | CASSLYRVYEQYF
TRBV23-1 | 17 | - | - | CASSQSGCPLITDTQYF
TRBV29-1 | 17 | TRBD2 | - | CSVQGLGTSGSTDTQYF
TRBV7-9 | 15 | TRBD2 | - | CASSFSGRGIDTQYF
TRBV7-9 | 10 | - | few | CASSLGKAFF
TRBV20-1 | 12 | - | few | CSASGTQETQYF
TRBV20-1 | 16 | TRBD1 | - | CSADKPGTGGRETQYF
TRBV6-6 | 13 | - | - | CASSYGGGETQYF
TRBV20-1 | 12 | - | few | CSAPRLGNEQFF
TRBV5-5 | 13 | - | few | CASSSQGGETQYF
TRBV24-1 | 12 | - | once | CATASDTGELFF
TRBV9 | 16 | - | - | CASSGAAGTQSGEQYF
TRBV20-1 | 16 | - | - | CSALWAAGYSTDTQYF
TRBV20-1 | 15 | TRBD2 | - | CSARPSGGASGELFF
TRBV10-3 | 11 | - | few | CAIRTGNEQFF
TRBV10-3 | 14 | TRBD1 | few | CATRTGGGTDTQYF
TRBV12-3/TRBV12-4 | 16 | TRBD2 | - | CASSNQRGPFTDTQYF
TRBV14 | 16 | - | - | CASSPGAGTIQETQYF